The rows below give T cell receptor beta chains drawn from one sample of a study of identical twins. MiXCR, applied by TCRdb to the 5' RACE reads, yields one record per CDR3 protein. The table includes 650,000 to 800,000 distinct CDR3 sequences, 8% to 9% detected once. Separately, the same data were catalogued under a study of yellow fever vaccine responses in identical twins.

The sequenced material came from PBMCs. Receptors were obtained from a woman aged 18-29 years in good health. The CDR3 runs from the conserved cysteine through the conserved F or W. D genes are given only for firm matches. The size of a clone is reported for some rows only, either as once, few or many, or as a class for expanded clones.

size	V	J	D	CDR3	DNA
NA	TRBV7-8	TRBJ2-5	NA	CASSLLRLLSRETQYF	TGTGCCAGCAGCTTATTAAGACTCCTCTCGCGAGAGACCCAGTACTTC
many	TRBV6-1	TRBJ2-7	TRBD2	CASSRLLAGVNEQYF	TGTGCCAGCAGTCGATTGCTAGCGGGAGTAAACGAGCAGTACTTC
NA	TRBV11-2	TRBJ2-3	TRBD2	CASSQTWTSGTSAPDTQYF	TGTGCCAGCAGCCAAACTTGGACTAGCGGGACGTCGGCCCCCGATACGCAGTATTTT
NA	TRBV6-4	TRBJ2-2	NA	CASSDRHGEFTPGELFF	TGTGCCAGCAGTGACCGGCACGGGGAATTCACACCCGGGGAGCTGTTTTTT
NA	TRBV27	TRBJ2-7	TRBD1	CASTHRDRDLYEQYF	TGTGCCAGCACCCACCGGGACAGGGACCTCTACGAGCAGTACTTC
NA	TRBV6-5	TRBJ1-2	TRBD1	CASRRTGDGYTF	TGTGCCAGCAGGAGGACAGGGGATGGCTACACCTTC
NA	TRBV7-2	TRBJ2-6	NA	CASTLIGSPLGANVLTF	TGTGCCAGCACTCTCATAGGCTCTCCTTTAGGGGCCAACGTCCTGACTTTC
few	TRBV29-1	TRBJ1-1	NA	CSVVPGVNTEAFF	TGCAGCGTTGTCCCCGGAGTGAACACTGAAGCTTTCTTT
few	TRBV15	TRBJ2-5	TRBD2	CATSSGRGETQYF	TGTGCCACCAGCAGCGGGAGGGGCGAGACCCAGTACTTC
many	TRBV10-2	TRBJ2-1	TRBD2	CASRQGLAEKEFF	TGCGCCAGCAGACAAGGACTAGCGGAAAAAGAGTTCTTC
NA	TRBV9	TRBJ2-3	NA	CASSESVLTDTQYF	TGTGCCAGCAGTGAGTCCGTTCTCACAGATACGCAGTATTTT
few	TRBV27	TRBJ2-3	NA	CASSPRMDTQYF	TGTGCCAGCAGTCCGCGGATGGATACGCAGTATTTT
NA	TRBV20-1	TRBJ2-7	NA	CCANREGSARIPYEQYF	TGCTGTGCTAACCGAGAAGGAAGCGCGCGAATCCCCTACGAGCAGTACTTC
few	TRBV5-1	TRBJ2-3	TRBD2	CASSPRTSGGPGTDTQYF	TGCGCCAGCAGCCCCCGGACTAGCGGGGGGCCAGGCACAGATACGCAGTATTTT
few	TRBV5-1	TRBJ2-7	TRBD2	CASSLPSGGNEQYF	TGCGCCAGCAGCTTACCCAGCGGGGGAAACGAGCAGTACTTC
many	TRBV7-9	TRBJ1-1	NA	CASRKPGQEAFF	TGTGCCAGCAGGAAACCGGGACAAGAAGCTTTCTTT
many	TRBV6-2/TRBV6-3	TRBJ1-2	NA	CASSLPDYGYTF	TGTGCCAGCAGTTTACCAGACTATGGCTACACCTTC
many	TRBV5-1	TRBJ2-1	TRBD1	CASSRDSSSYNEQFF	TGCGCCAGCAGCCGGGACAGCAGCTCCTACAATGAGCAGTTCTTC
few	TRBV10-3	TRBJ2-7	TRBD2	CAISGLAGGYEQYF	TGTGCCATCAGTGGACTAGCGGGAGGGTACGAGCAGTACTTC
NA	TRBV6-2/TRBV6-3	TRBJ1-5	NA	CASSYRSGVQPQHF	TGTGCCAGCAGTTACAGGTCGGGGGTTCAGCCCCAGCATTTT
few	TRBV6-4	TRBJ1-2	NA	CASSDSMGPAYGYTF	TGTGCCAGCAGTGACTCGATGGGCCCGGCCTATGGCTACACCTTC
many	TRBV28	TRBJ2-1	NA	CASSPLAGGEAYNEQFF	TGTGCCAGCAGTCCCTTGGCCGGGGGCGAGGCCTACAATGAGCAGTTCTTC
NA	TRBV15	TRBJ2-3	NA	CATSRDGGAEDTQYF	TGTGCCACCAGCAGAGATGGAGGGGCGGAAGATACGCAGTATTTT
few	TRBV5-1	TRBJ1-4	NA	CASSLGRATNEKLFF	TGCGCCAGCAGCTTGGGCAGGGCAACTAATGAAAAACTGTTTTTT
few	TRBV7-3	TRBJ1-1	NA	CASSLFGWENTEAFF	TGTGCCAGCAGCTTGTTTGGGTGGGAGAACACTGAAGCTTTCTTT
NA	TRBV29-1	TRBJ1-1	NA	CSGQTHTEAFF	TGCAGCGGACAGACCCACACTGAAGCTTTCTTT
NA	TRBV21-1	TRBJ2-7	NA	CAIVGPVSYEQYF	TGTGCCATCGTCGGACCGGTCTCCTACGAGCAGTACTTC
few	TRBV14	TRBJ2-3	NA	CASSQDEYIGTDTQYF	TGTGCCAGCAGCCAAGATGAATATATTGGCACAGATACGCAGTATTTT
many	TRBV6-2/TRBV6-3	TRBJ2-5	TRBD2	CASSLFRSGGSETQYF	TGTGCCAGCAGCCTTTTCCGATCCGGGGGGAGCGAGACCCAGTACTTC
many	TRBV7-9	TRBJ2-3	TRBD2	CASSSGLAGTDTQYF	TGTGCCAGCAGCTCCGGACTAGCGGGCACAGATACGCAGTATTTT
many	TRBV15	TRBJ2-7	NA	CATSRDTYEQYF	TGTGCCACCAGCAGGGACACCTACGAGCAGTACTTC
many	TRBV7-2	TRBJ2-1	NA	CASSLSPSKFF	TGTGCCAGCAGCTTAAGCCCTAGCAAGTTCTTC
NA	TRBV14	TRBJ2-2	TRBD2	CASSELKTSGRTGELFF	TGTGCCAGCAGCGAACTGAAGACTAGCGGGAGAACCGGGGAGCTGTTTTTT
NA	TRBV7-9	TRBJ2-3	NA	CASSLPYGELLRAQYF	TGTGCCAGCAGCTTACCCTACGGAGAACTCCTTCGGGCGCAGTATTTT
NA	TRBV29-1	TRBJ2-1	NA	CSVGGAGRRGNDQFF	TGCAGCGTTGGGGGCGCGGGACGGAGGGGTAATGACCAGTTCTTC
NA	TRBV28	TRBJ2-5	NA	CASSLSGLTAQYF	TGTGCCAGCAGTTTATCGGGACTTACCGCCCAGTACTTC
many	TRBV12-3/TRBV12-4	TRBJ1-2	NA	CASSFSLQLHYGYTF	TGTGCCAGCAGTTTTAGTCTTCAGCTCCACTATGGCTACACCTTC
NA	TRBV7-8	TRBJ1-2	NA	CASSLEAFMGGYTF	TGTGCCAGCAGCTTAGAGGCCTTTATGGGTGGCTACACCTTC
NA	TRBV29-1	TRBJ2-1	NA	CSVLLAGSSYNEQFF	TGCAGCGTCCTACTTGCGGGGAGCTCCTACAATGAGCAGTTCTTC
many	TRBV11-1	TRBJ2-1	TRBD2	CASSPLGKAGGLYNEQFF	TGTGCCAGCAGCCCGCTTGGTAAGGCGGGGGGGCTCTACAATGAGCAGTTCTTC
few	TRBV20-1	TRBJ2-7	NA	CSARFRGGPPEQYF	TGCAGTGCCCGCTTCCGGGGTGGGCCTCCCGAGCAGTACTTC
NA	TRBV24-1	TRBJ2-2	NA	CATYDTHGTGELFF	TGTGCCACCTACGACACCCACGGCACCGGGGAGCTGTTTTTT
few	TRBV20-1	TRBJ2-3	TRBD2	CSATPYRAGGPTDTQYF	TGCAGTGCTACGCCCTATAGAGCGGGAGGGCCCACAGATACGCAGTATTTT
few	TRBV4-3	TRBJ2-1	NA	CASSQVTDPHNEQFF	TGCGCCAGCAGCCAAGTCACTGACCCCCACAATGAGCAGTTCTTC
many	TRBV29-1	TRBJ2-7	TRBD2	CSVPSGRAYEQYF	TGCAGCGTTCCTAGCGGGAGGGCTTACGAGCAGTACTTC
many	TRBV20-1	TRBJ2-1	NA	CSATGTSEGGNEQFF	TGCAGTGCCACTGGGACCTCCGAGGGGGGCAATGAGCAGTTCTTC
NA	TRBV4-2	TRBJ2-5	NA	CASSRDGVADQYF	TGTGCCAGCAGCCGCGACGGTGTGGCGGACCAGTACTTC
few	TRBV7-2	TRBJ2-3	TRBD1	CASSLRTGGDTQYF	TGTGCCAGCAGCCTCCGGACAGGAGGAGATACGCAGTATTTT
NA	TRBV19	TRBJ2-3	NA	CASSRGRIQDTQYF	TGTGCCAGTAGTAGGGGACGTATTCAAGATACGCAGTATTTT
few	TRBV30	TRBJ2-7	NA	CAWSADVGLSYEQYF	TGTGCCTGGAGCGCAGACGTCGGGTTATCATACGAGCAGTACTTC
many	TRBV7-2	TRBJ2-3	NA	CASSPQATSTDTQYF	TGTGCCAGCAGCCCCCAAGCGACGAGCACAGATACGCAGTATTTT
NA	TRBV2	TRBJ2-3	TRBD1	CASSEEDRDTDTQYF	TGTGCCAGCAGCGAGGAGGACAGGGACACAGATACGCAGTATTTT
many	TRBV5-6	TRBJ2-2	NA	CATLRQGGLELFF	TGTGCCACCCTAAGACAGGGAGGTTTGGAGCTGTTTTTT
many	TRBV7-2	TRBJ2-1	TRBD1	CASSDTGTASNKQFF	TGTGCCAGCAGCGACACCGGGACAGCGAGTAATAAGCAGTTCTTC
few	TRBV9	TRBJ2-7	NA	CASSVEGGAGEQYF	TGTGCCAGCAGCGTCGAGGGGGGGGCCGGCGAGCAGTACTTC